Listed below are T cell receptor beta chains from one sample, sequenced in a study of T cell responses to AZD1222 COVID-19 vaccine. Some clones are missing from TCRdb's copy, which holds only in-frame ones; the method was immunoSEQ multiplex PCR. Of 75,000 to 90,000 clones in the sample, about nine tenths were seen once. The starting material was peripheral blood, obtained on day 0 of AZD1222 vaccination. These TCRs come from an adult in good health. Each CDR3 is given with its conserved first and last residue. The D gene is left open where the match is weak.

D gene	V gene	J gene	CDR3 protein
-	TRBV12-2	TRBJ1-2	CASRLEAVYGYTF
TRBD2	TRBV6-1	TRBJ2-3	CASSEVVAGGGDTQYF
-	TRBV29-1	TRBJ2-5	CSVALQNQETQYF
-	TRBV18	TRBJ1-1	CASSPFSGRTEAFF
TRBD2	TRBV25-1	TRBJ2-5	CASSERKGTSGKETQYF
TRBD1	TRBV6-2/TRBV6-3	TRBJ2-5	CASSPGQGANEETQYF
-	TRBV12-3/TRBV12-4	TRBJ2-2	CASSYRVHGELFF
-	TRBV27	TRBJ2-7	CASTSLGLRASYEQYF
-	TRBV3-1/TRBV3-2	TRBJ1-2	CASSRYRDDFYGYTF
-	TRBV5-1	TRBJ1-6	CASSLAPTGPNSPLHF
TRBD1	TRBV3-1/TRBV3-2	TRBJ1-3	CASSGGQVRDSGNTIYF
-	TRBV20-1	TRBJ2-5	CSARVRETQYF
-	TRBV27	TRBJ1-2	CASTRGGATGFSGDGYTF
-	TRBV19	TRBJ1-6	CASSIEAGHISYNSPLHF